The 10 T cell receptor beta chains listed next were all sequenced from one sample in a study of human T cells and chemical hapten exposure. Time point indicated: patch test 2, 6 weeks after DPC sensitization. Sample treatment: therapeutic diphenylcyclopropenone sensitization with weekly scalp DPC. TCRdb itself ran the RACE reads through MiXCR, one entry per CDR3 protein. The sample includes over 40,000 distinct CDR3 sequences, less than 3.5% of them seen just once. The sample was whole blood, taken in connection with sensitization to the hapten diphenylcyclopropenone (DPC). These receptors were collected from a man aged 40-49 years with alopecia areata. Some clones in this sample may be carry-over from other donors' samples.

In its sample, this clonotype was seen many times. The CDR3 DNA reads as TGTGCCACCAGCAGAGATATAACGGGACAGGGGGAGCAGTACTTC. This encodes CATSRDITGQGEQYF. The J gene is TRBJ2-7, the V gene TRBV15; 10 nucleotides match TRBD1. Germline CDR1 and CDR2: LNHNV and YYDKDF (reference sequence). There are 15 residues in the CDR3. V trimming: 0 bases; J trimming: 7 bases; junction bases outside the gene matches: 6.

The rearrangement links TRBV19 to TRBJ1-5; TRBD1 agrees at 7 bases. The CDR3 covers 15 residues. V shed 4 bases, J shed 4 bases, and the junction held 7 bases outside the gene matches. The germline CDR1 and CDR2 sequences are LNHDA and SQIVND (reference sequence). The CDR3 loop is CASSTEGQFNQPQHF. The CDR3, as DNA: TGTGCCAGTAGTACAGAGGGACAGTTTAATCAGCCCCAGCATTTT.

This clonotype showed up many times. J is TRBJ1-2 and V is TRBV14, with D perhaps TRBD1 (6 bases). The germline CDR1 and CDR2 sequences are SGHDN and FVKESK. The CDR3 is 17 residues long. The germline V and J ends were trimmed by 0 bases and 8 bases, with 22 bases remaining between them. The CDR3 sequence: CASSQDTPGTRTGGYTF. Written as DNA, the CDR3 is TGTGCCAGCAGCCAAGATACCCCCGGGACACGCACAGGCGGCTACACCTTC. The full variable domain, rest sourced from reference TRBV14 and TRBJ1-2, is EAGVTQFPSHSVIEKGQTVTLRCDPISGHDNLYWYRRVMGKEIKFLLHFVKESKQDESGMPNNRFLAERTGGTYSTLKVQPAELEDSGVYFCASSQDTPGTRTGGYTFGSGTRLTVV.

At least ten counts were recorded for this clonotype. The V gene is TRBV4-3, the J gene TRBJ2-7; tentatively, D is TRBD1 (5 bases). Germline V gives CDR1 LGHNA, CDR2 YSLEER. CDR3 length: 14 amino acids. With 0 bases removed from V and 1 base from J, the gap between germline ends came to 7 bases. This CDR3 reads CASSQDPGSYEQYF. CDR3 nucleotides: TGCGCCAGCAGCCAAGATCCAGGGTCCTACGAGCAGTACTTC.

This clonotype came up many times. The rearrangement links TRBV18 to TRBJ2-7; D is ambiguous. The CDR3 spans 16 residues. Trimming stripped 3 bases from V and 2 bases from J, with 17 bases between. Germline loops: CDR1 KGHSH, CDR2 LQKENI. The CDR3 DNA reads as TGTGCCAGCTCACCCCTACCCGACGGACGCCCCTACGAGCAGTACTTC. This sequence encodes CASSPLPDGRPYEQYF.

Many counts were recorded for this clonotype. The chain joins TRBV4-1 to TRBJ2-5; 7 nucleotides match TRBD2. Germline V gene sequence: CDR1 MGHRA, CDR2 YSYEKL. The CDR3 is 17 amino acids. J was trimmed by 3 bases and V by 2 bases; bases with no gene match: 12. This chain's CDR3 is CASSQKLAAGLKETQYF. For the CDR3, the DNA is TGCGCCAGCAGCCAAAAGTTGGCAGCGGGGTTGAAAGAGACCCAGTACTTC.

This clonotype was observed at least ten times. The genes are TRBV7-6 and TRBJ2-1; 7 bases align to TRBD2. CDR1 is SGHVS and CDR2 is FNYEAQ in the germline V gene. The CDR3 covers 16 residues. With 2 bases clipped from V and 4 bases from J, the junction kept 8 bases outside the gene matches. CDR3 region: CASSLRVSGGYNEQFF. The CDR3 bases are TGTGCCAGCAGCTTAAGGGTGTCGGGAGGATACAATGAGCAGTTCTTC.

This clonotype was seen at least ten times. The rearrangement uses TRBV7-3 and TRBJ2-1, with D unresolved. CDR1 SGHTA and CDR2 FQGTGA come from the germline V gene. The CDR3 spans 12 residues. Trimming cost V 2 bases and J 5 bases, with 4 bases left between them. As DNA, the CDR3 is TGTGCCAGCAGCTTACGAAACAATGAGCAGTTCTTC. Its translation is CASSLRNNEQFF. The full variable domain, with the rest looked up from reference TRBV7-3 and TRBJ2-1, is GAGVSQTPSNKVTEKGKYVELRCDPISGHTALYWYRQSLGQGPEFLIYFQGTGAADDSGLPNDRFFAVRPEGSVSTLKIQRTERGDSAVYLCASSLRNNEQFFGPGTRLTVL.

The sample holds many counts of this clonotype. This chain links TRBV7-6 with TRBJ1-1; 7 bases agree with TRBD1. Unmatched junction bases numbered 3, after V lost 5 bases and J lost 6 bases. Germline CDR1 is SGHVS and CDR2 is FNYEAQ. The CDR3 covers 12 residues. CDR3 sequence reads: CASSQGGAEAFF. Here the CDR3 DNA reads TGTGCCAGCAGCCAGGGGGGGGCTGAAGCTTTCTTT.

In its sample, this clonotype was seen many times. V gene TRBV6-5 combines with J gene TRBJ2-3; D gene unclear. CDR1 is MNHEY, CDR2 SVGAGI, per germline. CDR3 length equals 14 residues. The ends were cut back, 2 bases at V and 3 bases at J, with 9 bases in the middle. CDR3 coding DNA: TGTGCCAGCAGTTACAGGGATAGGACAGATACGCAGTATTTT. Translated: CASSYRDRTDTQYF.